What follows are 5 T cell receptor beta chains derived from one specimen sequenced in a study of human T cells and chemical hapten exposure. Via MiXCR, TCRdb re-called the RACE reads, giving one row per CDR3 protein. The sample has around 380,000 distinct CDR3 sequences, around 5% seen once; the top ten hold 2% to 2.5%. This sample's time point: patch test 1, 2 weeks after DPC sensitization. Treatment indicated: therapeutic diphenylcyclopropenone sensitization with weekly scalp DPC. This specimen was whole blood, taken in connection with sensitization to the hapten diphenylcyclopropenone (DPC). The receptors here all came from a woman in her fifties or sixties with alopecia areata. Some clones in this sample may be carry-over from other donors' samples.

This clonotype was recorded at least ten times. V is TRBV7-2 and J is TRBJ2-1, with 8 bases lining up with TRBD2. The germline CDR1 and CDR2 sequences are SGHTA and FQGNSA. The CDR3 extends over 14 amino acids. V was pared by 3 bases and J by 5 bases, with 3 bases of the junction left unmatched. The CDR3 is CASSFIAGHNEQFF. The DNA of the CDR3 is TGTGCCAGCAGCTTTATAGCGGGACACAATGAGCAGTTCTTC.

This clonotype has at least ten counts. V and J are TRBV20-1 and TRBJ2-1, with TRBD2 matching over 8 bases. V lost 3 bases, J lost 7 bases, and 8 bases stayed unmatched. This CDR3 has 14 residues. CDR1 is DFQATT, CDR2 SNEGSKA, per germline (reference sequence). The CDR3 DNA reads as TGCAGTGCTAGTGACGGGAGGGCTCGGAATGAGCAGTTCTTC. Its protein product is CSASDGRARNEQFF.

In this sample, this clonotype turned up a few times. The rearrangement uses TRBV19 and TRBJ2-1; D might be TRBD2 (5 bases). V lost 6 bases to trimming and J lost 0 bases, with 12 bases between them. CDR3 length: 15 residues. CDR1 is LNHDA, CDR2 SQIVND, per germline (reference sequence). The CDR3 DNA is TGTGCCAGTAGCATCGAGGGTTCCTCCTACAATGAGCAGTTCTTC. This translates into CASSIEGSSYNEQFF.

This clonotype was found many times. This chain connects TRBV11-2 to TRBJ1-2; D remains unclear. The CDR3 is 13 amino acids. Looked up from germline, CDR1 is SGHAT and CDR2 is FQNNGV. V lost 0 bases, J lost 7 bases, and 9 bases lay in between. CDR3 coding DNA: TGTGCCAGCAGCTTAGAGGCGAAAGGTGGCTACACCTTC. Its protein is CASSLEAKGGYTF.

This clonotype was seen ten or more times. This chain links TRBV5-1 with TRBJ2-2, with 7 bases matching TRBD2. The germline V gene has CDR1 SGHRS and CDR2 YFSETQ. J gave up 5 bases and V 3 bases, and 4 bases lay outside the gene matches. CDR3 length equals 14 residues. DNA for the CDR3: TGCGCCAGCAGCTCGACTAGCAGTACCGGGGAGCTGTTTTTT. Amino acids: CASSSTSSTGELFF.